This TCR beta chain was sequenced during a study of CD8+ T cells in alopecia areata. Overall study: Each of the treated patients was given oral tofacitinib, 5 to 10 mg twice daily, for moderate-to-severe alopecia areata. Treated patients received severity scores based on the percentage of scalp area affected.

On this clone itself: The antigen is unknown.

Study-wide points: The study found that many expanded lesional clones persisted in scalp and blood during tofacitinib.

Described treatment: oral pan-JAK inhibitor, 5-10 mg twice daily. Following RNA extraction, reverse transcription yielded cDNA that acted as the sequencing template. TCRdb keeps only in-frame clones here, not all; method: immunoSEQ multiplex PCR. The sample carries approximately 150,000 clones, about 88% recorded once. This clonotype was sampled from a human donor with alopecia areata. The source material was CD8+ T cells sorted from blood, sampled at week 4, from a patient treated with tofacitinib.

CDR3: CASSYSTITDTQYF. The CDR3 nucleotides read TGTGCCAGCAGTTACTCGACTATCACAGATACGCAGTATTTT. The chain joins TRBV6-5 to TRBJ2-3, with D tentatively TRBD2 (5 bases). The CDR3 is 14 residues long. V lost 0 bases, J lost 2 bases, and 6 bases lay in between. CDR1 is MNHEY and CDR2 is SVGAGI in the germline V gene.